Listed below are T cell receptor beta chains from one sample, sequenced in a study of T cell responses to AZD1222 COVID-19 vaccine. The repertoire was sequenced with immunoSEQ multiplex PCR; TCRdb's copy has only in-frame clones and lacks some. The top ten clones hold 1.9% of a sample with 180,000 or so clones, over 90% of them seen once. The sample consisted of peripheral blood, taken 28 days after the second AZD1222 dose. These receptors were collected from an adult who received the AZD1222 COVID-19 vaccine. Both conserved end residues are part of each CDR3. The order of the fields is D gene, clone size, J gene, V gene, CDR3 protein, CDR3 DNA. A D gene is named only where the DNA matches it firmly. Not every row has a clone size; where given, it reads once, few, many or a size class.

d_gene: TRBD2; abundance: NA; j_gene: TRBJ2-6; v_gene: TRBV3-1/TRBV3-2; CDR3aa: CASSQALGSGGSGANVLTF; CDR3nt: TGTGCCAGCAGCCAAGCACTCGGTAGCGGGGGCTCTGGGGCCAACGTCCTGACTTTC
d_gene: NA; abundance: NA; j_gene: TRBJ2-3; v_gene: TRBV6-5; CDR3aa: CASSYQAGGDTQYF; CDR3nt: TGTGCCAGCAGTTACCAGGCAGGAGGGGATACGCAGTATTTT
d_gene: NA; abundance: once; j_gene: TRBJ2-7; v_gene: TRBV14; CDR3aa: CASSHISDLSYEQYF; CDR3nt: TGTGCCAGCAGCCACATAAGCGACCTCTCCTACGAGCAGTACTTC
d_gene: NA; abundance: NA; j_gene: TRBJ2-3; v_gene: TRBV11-2; CDR3aa: CASSLGAGSTDTQYF; CDR3nt: TGTGCCAGCAGCTTGGGGGCGGGAAGCACAGATACGCAGTATTTT
d_gene: TRBD2; abundance: NA; j_gene: TRBJ2-3; v_gene: TRBV29-1; CDR3aa: CSVGLAGVPGSGTQYF; CDR3nt: TGCAGCGTTGGGCTAGCGGGAGTGCCCGGGTCGGGTACGCAGTATTTT
d_gene: TRBD1; abundance: NA; j_gene: TRBJ1-4; v_gene: TRBV6-5; CDR3aa: CASRDSRQGIEKLFF; CDR3nt: TGTGCCAGCAGAGACTCCCGACAGGGAATTGAAAAACTGTTTTTT
d_gene: NA; abundance: NA; j_gene: TRBJ1-4; v_gene: TRBV28; CDR3aa: CASSSSGTSNEKLFF; CDR3nt: TGTGCCAGCAGCTCCTCGGGGACATCTAATGAAAAACTGTTTTTT
d_gene: TRBD1; abundance: NA; j_gene: TRBJ1-2; v_gene: TRBV2; CDR3aa: CASSERDRGGYGYTF; CDR3nt: TGTGCCAGCAGTGAGAGGGACAGGGGAGGCTATGGCTACACCTTC
d_gene: NA; abundance: NA; j_gene: TRBJ1-6; v_gene: TRBV2; CDR3aa: CASSRRRRDSPLHF; CDR3nt: TGTGCCAGCAGTAGACGCCGGAGGGATTCACCCCTCCACTTT
d_gene: NA; abundance: NA; j_gene: TRBJ1-1; v_gene: TRBV3-1/TRBV3-2; CDR3aa: CASSHGRTENTEAFF; CDR3nt: TGTGCCAGCAGCCACGGACGGACGGAGAACACTGAAGCTTTCTTT
d_gene: NA; abundance: NA; j_gene: TRBJ1-6; v_gene: TRBV27; CDR3aa: CASSFQSSYNSPLHF; CDR3nt: TGTGCCAGCAGTTTCCAGAGCTCCTATAATTCACCCCTCCACTTT
d_gene: TRBD2; abundance: NA; j_gene: TRBJ2-3; v_gene: TRBV9; CDR3aa: CASSREASGTTDTQYF; CDR3nt: TGTGCCAGCAGCCGAGAGGCTAGCGGAACCACAGATACGCAGTATTTT
d_gene: NA; abundance: NA; j_gene: TRBJ1-3; v_gene: TRBV6-5; CDR3aa: CASRGAGSGNTIYF; CDR3nt: TGTGCCAGCAGGGGTGCTGGCTCTGGAAACACCATATATTTT
d_gene: TRBD1; abundance: NA; j_gene: TRBJ2-7; v_gene: TRBV30; CDR3aa: CAWSVWSGQGDEQYF; CDR3nt: TGTGCCTGGAGTGTGTGGTCGGGACAGGGGGACGAGCAGTACTTC
d_gene: NA; abundance: once; j_gene: TRBJ1-1; v_gene: TRBV5-1; CDR3aa: CASSVGGPTEAFF; CDR3nt: TGCGCCAGCAGCGTAGGGGGGCCCACTGAAGCTTTCTTT
d_gene: NA; abundance: NA; j_gene: TRBJ1-5; v_gene: TRBV10-1; CDR3aa: CASRRRRQPQHF; CDR3nt: TGCGCCAGCAGGAGGAGGAGGCAGCCCCAGCATTTT
d_gene: NA; abundance: NA; j_gene: TRBJ1-5; v_gene: TRBV19; CDR3aa: CASSIGWLTALNQPQHF; CDR3nt: TGTGCCAGTAGTATCGGTTGGTTAACAGCGCTCAATCAGCCCCAGCATTTT
d_gene: TRBD2; abundance: NA; j_gene: TRBJ2-2; v_gene: TRBV7-3; CDR3aa: CASSSSLAGGLTGELFF; CDR3nt: TGTGCCAGCAGCTCCTCATTAGCGGGGGGCCTCACCGGGGAGCTGTTTTTT
d_gene: NA; abundance: NA; j_gene: TRBJ2-1; v_gene: TRBV7-3; CDR3aa: CASSSGPDNEQFF; CDR3nt: TGTGCCAGCAGCTCGGGGCCGGACAATGAGCAGTTCTTC
d_gene: NA; abundance: NA; j_gene: TRBJ1-5; v_gene: TRBV27; CDR3aa: CASSLEGLRQPQHF; CDR3nt: TGTGCCAGCAGTTTGGAGGGTTTGCGTCAGCCCCAGCATTTT
d_gene: TRBD2; abundance: once; j_gene: TRBJ2-7; v_gene: TRBV5-4; CDR3aa: CASTRRESGRAHEQYF; CDR3nt: TGTGCCAGCACCCGACGAGAGAGCGGGAGGGCCCACGAGCAGTACTTC
d_gene: NA; abundance: few; j_gene: TRBJ1-1; v_gene: TRBV6-4; CDR3aa: CASSENQNTEAFF; CDR3nt: TGTGCCAGCAGTGAAAACCAGAACACTGAAGCTTTCTTT
d_gene: TRBD2; abundance: NA; j_gene: TRBJ2-5; v_gene: TRBV29-1; CDR3aa: CSVDPSGAQETQYF; CDR3nt: TGCAGCGTTGACCCTAGCGGAGCCCAAGAGACCCAGTACTTC
d_gene: TRBD1; abundance: NA; j_gene: TRBJ1-1; v_gene: TRBV6-2/TRBV6-3; CDR3aa: CATRPGQGPMNTEAFF; CDR3nt: TGTGCCACCCGCCCCGGACAGGGCCCCATGAACACTGAAGCTTTCTTT
d_gene: NA; abundance: NA; j_gene: TRBJ2-2; v_gene: TRBV11-1; CDR3aa: CASSLVAEGAGELFF; CDR3nt: TGTGCCAGCAGCTTAGTTGCAGAAGGGGCCGGGGAGCTGTTTTTT
d_gene: NA; abundance: NA; j_gene: TRBJ1-2; v_gene: TRBV30; CDR3aa: CAWSGGESSWYYGYTF; CDR3nt: TGTGCCTGGAGTGGAGGGGAATCTAGTTGGTACTATGGCTACACCTTC
d_gene: NA; abundance: NA; j_gene: TRBJ2-7; v_gene: TRBV7-9; CDR3aa: CASSTPGTGSSGRPYEQYF; CDR3nt: TGTGCCAGCAGCACTCCCGGGACAGGGAGCAGCGGGAGGCCCTACGAGCAGTACTTC
d_gene: NA; abundance: NA; j_gene: TRBJ2-3; v_gene: TRBV5-8; CDR3aa: CASSLAGSGTDTQYF; CDR3nt: TGTGCCAGCAGCTTGGCGGGGTCGGGCACAGATACGCAGTATTTT
d_gene: TRBD1; abundance: NA; j_gene: TRBJ1-5; v_gene: TRBV19; CDR3aa: CASSPRDRINQPQHF; CDR3nt: TGTGCCAGTAGCCCTCGGGACAGGATTAATCAGCCCCAGCATTTT
d_gene: NA; abundance: NA; j_gene: TRBJ1-3; v_gene: TRBV5-1; CDR3aa: CASSSGTFSSGNTIYF; CDR3nt: TGCGCCAGCAGTTCAGGGACTTTCAGCTCTGGAAACACCATATATTTT
d_gene: TRBD2; abundance: once; j_gene: TRBJ2-3; v_gene: TRBV7-3; CDR3aa: CASSLQRGTDTQYF; CDR3nt: TGTGCCAGCAGCTTACAGCGGGGAACAGATACGCAGTATTTT
d_gene: TRBD1; abundance: NA; j_gene: TRBJ1-1; v_gene: TRBV5-4; CDR3aa: CASSWGTANTEAFF; CDR3nt: TGTGCCAGCAGCTGGGGGACAGCGAACACTGAAGCTTTCTTT